The clone carrying this TCR beta chain came up a few times. Its antigen is currently unknown. These data are taken from a study of post-analysis software for immune sequencing data. Study conclusions and caveats: Patients had higher frequencies than controls of a handful of TRBV segments, including TRBV5-6, TRBV5-1 and TRBV20-1. F measure clustering grouped samples strongly by preparation batch.

Germline CDR1 is SGHRS and CDR2 is YFSETQ. The CDR3 has 14 residues. Trimming removed 4 bases at V and 6 bases at J, with 17 bases between. Carried by the TCR beta cDNA libraries were unique molecular identifiers. TCRdb re-called the PCR reads through MiXCR, storing one row per CDR3 protein. The top ten hold around 6.1% of the sample, which has about 540,000 distinct CDR3 sequences, approximately 31% seen once. The chain links TRBV5-1 to TRBJ2-7, with D unresolved. The clonotype was recovered from a girl aged 2-17 years with multiple sclerosis. The sample taken for sequencing was blood. The CDR3 reads CASSGSTPLSEQYF. DNA of the CDR3: TGCGCCAGCAGCGGATCGACTCCCTTGAGCGAGCAGTACTTC.